This T cell receptor (beta chain) was obtained from a study of Ad26.COV2.S vaccination and SARS-CoV-2 variants. Germline V CDR1 and CDR2: SEHNR, FQNEAQ (reference sequence). Trimming removed 5 bases at V and 4 bases at J, with 11 bases between. The CDR3 runs to 14 residues. The treatment is: some 19 received Ad26.COV2.S at low or high dose, single or two shots; about 5 received placebo; per-sample allocation not given. Sampling was performed 63 days after the first vaccine or placebo injection. Sequencing used immunoSEQ multiplex PCR; TCRdb keeps in-frame clones, though not all of them. The repertoire holds about 400,000 clones, with 80% to 90% as singletons.

The TCR was taken from a person between 18 and 65 years old who received the Ad26.COV2.S COVID-19 vaccine or a placebo. The chain couples TRBV7-9 to TRBJ2-2, with D perhaps matching TRBD2 (5 bases). Sample: peripheral blood, taken in a trial of Ad26.COV2.S vaccine versus placebo. CDR3 amino acids: CASSPGLTTGELFF. Here the CDR3 DNA reads TGTGCCAGCAGCCCCGGACTGACCACCGGGGAGCTGTTTTTT.